Given below is one TCR beta chain in context. Methods used by the authors: Amplification from reference gene primers served as the basis for estimated nucleated cell counts. Data came from immunoSEQ multiplex PCR; TCRdb stores just in-frame clones and leaves some out. The D gene and trimming were derived from the DNA, and the V and J assignments and clone size from that table. The repertoire holds 70,000 or so clones, 75% to 90% seen once, with roughly 2% in the top ten. CDR1 is SGHTA and CDR2 is FQGNSA in the germline V gene. V shed 7 bases and J 3 bases; nucleotides not matched to a gene: 10. This CDR3 region has 15 residues. This sample was taken from a study of blood T cell repertoires in COVID-19. Looking at the study overall: T cells, B-cell-depleted T cells, or PBMCs supplied cDNA or gDNA.

The material sequenced was peripheral blood. This TCR came from a man between 25 and 39 years old with acute or convalescent COVID-19. This chain uses TRBV7-2 with TRBJ2-3; 7 nucleotides match TRBD2. The CDR3 protein is CASNPAGTVTDTQYF. DNA for the CDR3: TGTGCCAGCAACCCAGCGGGAACGGTGACAGATACGCAGTATTTT.